This T cell receptor beta chain derives from a study of blood T cell repertoires in COVID-19. Study-wide background: The United States, Italy and Spain supplied acute and convalescent COVID-19 samples.

Followed longitudinally, the Seattle patients had been enrolled during active infection. The V gene end was trimmed by 5 bases and the J gene end by 7 bases; junction bases not matched to a gene: 5. The CDR3 totals 12 residues. Germline V gene data show CDR1 as MNHEY and CDR2 as SMNVEV (reference sequence). Authors' processing steps: The authors estimated nucleated cell counts from reference gene primer amplification. Sequenced by immunoSEQ multiplex PCR; TCRdb stores in-frame clones only, minus some. V and J calls and clone size come straight from that table; D and trimming were deduced from the DNA. The sample includes 150,000 to 200,000 clones, 80% to 90% seen only once; the top ten take under 3.5%.

The source is a woman older than 75 with COVID-19, enrolled during active disease. Sequenced material: peripheral blood. The chain recombines TRBV27 with TRBJ2-7, with 7 bases identical to TRBD1. In nucleotides, the CDR3 is TGTGCCAGCAGTCATGGGACAGATGAGCAGTACTTC. This codes for CASSHGTDEQYF.